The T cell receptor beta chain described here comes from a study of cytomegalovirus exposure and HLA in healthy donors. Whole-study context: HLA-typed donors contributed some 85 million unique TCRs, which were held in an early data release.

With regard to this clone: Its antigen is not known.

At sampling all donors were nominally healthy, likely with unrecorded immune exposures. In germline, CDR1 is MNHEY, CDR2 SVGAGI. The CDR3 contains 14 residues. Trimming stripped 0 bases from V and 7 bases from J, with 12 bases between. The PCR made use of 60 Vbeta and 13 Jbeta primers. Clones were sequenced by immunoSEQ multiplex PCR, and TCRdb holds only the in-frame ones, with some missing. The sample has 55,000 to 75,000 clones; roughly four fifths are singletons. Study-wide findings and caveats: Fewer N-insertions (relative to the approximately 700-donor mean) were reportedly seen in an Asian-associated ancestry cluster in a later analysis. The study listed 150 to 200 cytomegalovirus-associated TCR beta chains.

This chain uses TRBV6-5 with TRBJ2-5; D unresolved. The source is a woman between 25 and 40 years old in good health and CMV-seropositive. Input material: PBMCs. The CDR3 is CASSYSNGLGTQYF. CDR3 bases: TGTGCCAGCAGTTACTCGAATGGGCTTGGGACCCAGTACTTC.